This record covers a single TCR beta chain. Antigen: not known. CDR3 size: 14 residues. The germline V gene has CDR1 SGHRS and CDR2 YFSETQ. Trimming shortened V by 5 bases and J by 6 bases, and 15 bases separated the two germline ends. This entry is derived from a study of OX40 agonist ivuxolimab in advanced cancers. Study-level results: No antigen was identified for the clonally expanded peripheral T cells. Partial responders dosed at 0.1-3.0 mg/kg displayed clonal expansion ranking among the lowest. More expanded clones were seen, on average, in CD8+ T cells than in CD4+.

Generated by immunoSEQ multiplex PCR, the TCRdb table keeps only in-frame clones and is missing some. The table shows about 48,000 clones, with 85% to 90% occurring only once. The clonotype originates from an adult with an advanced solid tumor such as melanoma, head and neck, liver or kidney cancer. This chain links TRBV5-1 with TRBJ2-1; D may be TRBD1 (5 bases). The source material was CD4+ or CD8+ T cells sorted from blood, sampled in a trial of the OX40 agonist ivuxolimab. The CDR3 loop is CASRGAITGNEQFF. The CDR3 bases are TGCGCCAGCAGAGGGGCTATCACGGGCAATGAGCAGTTCTTC. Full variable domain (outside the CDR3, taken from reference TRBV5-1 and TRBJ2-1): KAGVTQTPRYLIKTRGQQVTLSCSPISGHRSVSWYQQTPGQGLQFLFEYFSETQRNKGNFPGRFSGRQFSNSRSEMNVSTLELGDSALYLCASRGAITGNEQFFGPGTRLTVL.